The 6 T cell receptor beta chains reported below all come from one sample, sequenced in a study of radiotherapy plus CTLA-4 blockade in lung cancer. TCRdb's copy holds only in-frame clones and misses some; the assay was immunoSEQ multiplex PCR. The sample consists of about 28,000 clones, 75% to 85% of them appearing once. Sequenced here: peripheral blood, sampled from a patient treated with radiotherapy plus ipilimumab. These receptor sequences come from a human donor with non-small cell lung cancer that progressed on radiotherapy plus ipilimumab.

A single count supports this clone. The chain recombines TRBV9 with TRBJ2-3; 7 positions match TRBD1. The V segment lost 2 bases and the J segment 11 bases; nucleotides outside the gene matches: 5. Germline-derived CDR1 and CDR2 are SGDLS and YYNGEE. This CDR3 is 12 amino acids long. This CDR3 reads CASSVRDSEQYF. DNA for the CDR3: TGTGCCAGCAGCGTCCGGGACAGCGAGCAGTATTTT.

The rearrangement uses TRBV5-1 and TRBJ2-7; no clear D gene. Between the trimmed V and J ends, which lost 2 bases and 5 bases, there was a span of 5 bases. The germline gives CDR1 SGHRS, CDR2 YFSETQ. The CDR3 loop spans 11 amino acids. CDR3 sequence (DNA): TGCGCCAGCAGCTTACGTCACGAGCAGTACTTC. Encoded protein: CASSLRHEQYF. Variable domain in full (rest from reference TRBV5-1 and TRBJ2-7): KAGVTQTPRYLIKTRGQQVTLSCSPISGHRSVSWYQQTPGQGLQFLFEYFSETQRNKGNFPGRFSGRQFSNSRSEMNVSTLELGDSALYLCASSLRHEQYFGPGTRLTVT.

The chain is built from TRBV7-9 and TRBJ1-1; TRBD1 might be the D (5 bases). Germline lookup yields CDR1 SEHNR and CDR2 FQNEAQ (reference sequence). V lost 5 bases and J 4 bases, leaving 23 bases between the germline ends. The CDR3 runs to 17 residues. The CDR3 region has the DNA TGTGCCAGCAGCCGTCCGGGGGGGTCCCCTCGGGGCACTGAAGCTTTCTTT. Its translation: CASSRPGGSPRGTEAFF.

This clone was found once. The chain has TRBV11-2 and TRBJ2-2, with D unresolved. The CDR3 covers 12 residues. Germline loops: CDR1 SGHAT, CDR2 FQNNGV. The germline V and J ends were trimmed by 4 bases and 3 bases, with 3 bases remaining between them. The CDR3 region is CASSSDTGELFF. CDR3 nucleotide sequence: TGTGCCAGCAGCTCAGACACCGGGGAGCTGTTTTTT. The whole variable domain, remainder taken from reference TRBV11-2 and TRBJ2-2, is EAGVAQSPRYKIIEKRQSVAFWCNPISGHATLYWYQQILGQGPKLLIQFQNNGVVDDSQLPKDRFSAERLKGVDSTLKIQPAKLEDSAVYLCASSSDTGELFFGEGSRLTVL.

Details on this clone: A far larger clone is one nucleotide away, so this likely arose from a read error. The chain is built from TRBV19 and TRBJ2-1, with D unclear. The ends were cut back, 8 bases at V and 4 bases at J, with 9 bases in the middle. The CDR3 is 12 amino acids. CDR1 and CDR2 from the germline V gene are LNHDA and SQIVND (reference sequence). The CDR3 region is CASPHGYNEQFF. In nucleotides, the CDR3 is TGTGCCAGTCCTCATGGATACAATGAGCAGTTCTTC.

This clone was seen a handful of times. This chain uses TRBV6-6 with TRBJ2-1, with 7 bases matching TRBD2. V gave up 4 bases and J gave up 7 bases; unmatched junction bases: 13. CDR1 and CDR2 from the germline V gene are MNHNY and SVGAGI (reference sequence). The CDR3 has 16 amino acids. CDR3 sequence: CASSFGGAGVGNEQFF. The CDR3, as DNA: TGTGCCAGCAGTTTTGGAGGGGCGGGAGTGGGGAATGAGCAGTTCTTC.